The source of this T cell receptor beta chain is a study of control samples from healthy donors and cancer patients. Comments on this clone: The junction shows a germline mismatch at one end, possibly a read error.

Germline V lookup: CDR1 SGHTA, CDR2 FQGNSA. The CDR3 sequence is 17 residues long. Sequencing used immunoSEQ multiplex PCR; TCRdb keeps in-frame clones, though not all of them. The repertoire holds about 150,000 clones, with 80% to 95% as singletons. The sequence was collected from a woman aged 30 to 39 in good health. The V and J genes are TRBV7-2 and TRBJ2-3; D possibly corresponds to TRBD1 (5 bases). The sequenced sample consisted of blood. CDR3 bases: TGTGCCGGCAGCCCACTCTGGACACGAGACGGCACAGATACGCAGTATTTT. Amino acids: CAGSPLWTRDGTDTQYF.